This TCR beta chain derives from a study of cytomegalovirus exposure and HLA in healthy donors. The CDR3 extends over 14 amino acids. Trimming removed 4 bases at V and 7 bases at J, with 16 bases between. CDR1 is ENHRY, CDR2 SYGVKD, per germline. 60 Vbeta and 13 Jbeta primers were used in PCR. The repertoire was sequenced with immunoSEQ multiplex PCR; TCRdb's copy has only in-frame clones and lacks some. The table lists about 95,000 clones, 82% of them singletons. The origin of this receptor is a man aged 25-40 years in good health and CMV-seropositive. Sequencing was done on a sample of PBMCs. This chain links TRBV10-3 with TRBJ1-2; D is undetermined. CDR3 in amino acids: CAISVSLDLGGYTF. The CDR3 DNA reads as TGTGCCATCAGTGTTAGCCTCGACCTCGGTGGCTACACCTTC.